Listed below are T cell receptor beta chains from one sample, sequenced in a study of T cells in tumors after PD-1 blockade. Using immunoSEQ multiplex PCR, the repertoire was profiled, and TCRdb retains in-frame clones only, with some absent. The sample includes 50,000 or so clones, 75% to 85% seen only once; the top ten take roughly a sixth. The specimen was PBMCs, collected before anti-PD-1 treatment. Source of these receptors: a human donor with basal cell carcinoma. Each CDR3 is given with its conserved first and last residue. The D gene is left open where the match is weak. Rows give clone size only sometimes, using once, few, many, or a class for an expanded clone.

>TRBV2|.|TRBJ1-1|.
CASSESVNTEAFF
TGTGCCAGCAGTGAATCAGTGAACACTGAAGCTTTCTTT
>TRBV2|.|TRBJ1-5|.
CASSEEVGSNQPQHF
TGTGCCAGCAGTGAAGAGGTTGGAAGCAATCAGCCCCAGCATTTT
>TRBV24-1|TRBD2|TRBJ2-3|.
CATSDVAGGPGDTQYF
TGTGCCACCAGTGATGTGGCGGGAGGGCCCGGAGATACGCAGTATTTT
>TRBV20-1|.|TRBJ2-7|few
CSASPSASVFEQYF
TGCAGTGCTAGTCCCAGCGCATCCGTCTTCGAGCAGTACTTC
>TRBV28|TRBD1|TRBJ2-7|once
CASGSPGQGAGEQYF
TGTGCCAGCGGGTCCCCGGGACAGGGGGCGGGGGAGCAGTACTTC
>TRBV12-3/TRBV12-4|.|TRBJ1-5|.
CASSLDSNQPQHF
TGTGCCAGCAGTTTAGACAGCAATCAGCCCCAGCATTTT
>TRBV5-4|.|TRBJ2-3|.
CASSPNLGSTQYF
TGTGCCAGCAGCCCGAATCTAGGGAGTACGCAGTATTTT
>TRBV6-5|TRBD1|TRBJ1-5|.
CASSSSRDRSNQPQHF
TGTGCCAGCAGTTCAAGCCGGGACAGGAGCAATCAGCCCCAGCATTTT
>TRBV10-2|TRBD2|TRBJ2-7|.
CASGGSYYEQYF
TGCGCCAGCGGCGGGAGCTACTACGAGCAGTACTTC
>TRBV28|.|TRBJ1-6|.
CASRAGTADSSPLHF
TGTGCCAGCAGGGCCGGGACGGCAGACTCTTCACCCCTCCACTTT
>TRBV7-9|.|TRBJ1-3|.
CASSLGSDSGNTIYF
TGTGCCAGCAGCTTAGGGTCAGACTCTGGAAACACCATATATTTT
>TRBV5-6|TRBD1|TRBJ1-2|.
CASRRDRVGGYTF
TGTGCCAGCAGAAGGGACAGGGTGGGTGGCTACACCTTC
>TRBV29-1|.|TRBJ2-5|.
CSSRGTRQETQYF
TGCAGTAGTAGGGGGACAAGACAAGAGACCCAGTACTTC
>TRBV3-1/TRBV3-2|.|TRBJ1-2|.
CASSPGTAYGYTF
TGTGCCAGCAGCCCCGGGACGGCTTATGGCTACACCTTC
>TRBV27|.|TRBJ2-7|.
CASSLIAGRDEQYF
TGTGCCAGCAGTTTAATCGCCGGGCGGGACGAGCAGTACTTC
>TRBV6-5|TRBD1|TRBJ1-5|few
CASRMDRGSNQPQHF
TGTGCCAGCAGGATGGACAGGGGTAGCAATCAGCCCCAGCATTTT
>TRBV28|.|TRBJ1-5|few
CASSLLLTHSNQPQHF
TGTGCCAGCAGTTTATTATTGACACATAGCAATCAGCCCCAGCATTTT
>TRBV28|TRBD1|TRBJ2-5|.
CASSLGTGGKRETQYF
TGTGCCAGCAGTTTAGGGACAGGGGGCAAGAGAGAGACCCAGTACTTC
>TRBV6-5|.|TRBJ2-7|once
CASSTQGRSSYEQYF
TGTGCCAGCAGTACTCAGGGACGGAGCTCCTACGAGCAGTACTTC
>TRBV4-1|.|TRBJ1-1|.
CASSHGTDTEAFF
TGCGCCAGCAGCCACGGAACGGACACTGAAGCTTTCTTT
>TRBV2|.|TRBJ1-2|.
CASSTVDSLYGYTF
TGTGCCAGCAGTACAGTCGACAGTTTATATGGCTACACCTTC
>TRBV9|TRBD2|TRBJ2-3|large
CASSGPSGRASDTQYF
TGTGCCAGCAGCGGACCTAGCGGGAGGGCCTCAGATACGCAGTATTTT
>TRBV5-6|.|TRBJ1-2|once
CASSLDSWYYGYTF
TGTGCCAGCAGCTTGGACAGCTGGTACTATGGCTACACCTTC
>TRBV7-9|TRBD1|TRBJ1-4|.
CASSSIRGEKLFF
TGTGCCAGCAGCTCAATCAGGGGGGAAAAACTGTTTTTT
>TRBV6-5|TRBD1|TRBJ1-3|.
CASSLDRAGNTIYF
TGTGCCAGCAGCCTCGACAGGGCGGGAAACACCATATATTTT
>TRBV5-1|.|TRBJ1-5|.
CASSPESNQPQHF
TGCGCCAGCAGCCCGGAAAGCAATCAGCCCCAGCATTTT
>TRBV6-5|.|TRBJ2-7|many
CASGTFSYEQYF
TGTGCCAGCGGGACATTTTCCTACGAGCAGTACTTC
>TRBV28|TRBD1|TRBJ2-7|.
CASSYPGQGANEQYF
TGTGCCAGCAGTTATCCGGGACAGGGGGCTAACGAGCAGTACTTC
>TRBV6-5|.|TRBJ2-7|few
CASSKAYEQYF
TGTGCCAGCTCAAAAGCATACGAGCAGTACTTC
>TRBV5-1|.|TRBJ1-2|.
CASSLGTYNYGYTF
TGCGCCAGCAGCTTAGGGACATATAACTATGGCTACACCTTC
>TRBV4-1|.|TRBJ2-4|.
CASSQLQGDIQYF
TGCGCCAGCAGCCAACTGCAGGGAGACATTCAGTACTTC
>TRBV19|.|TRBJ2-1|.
CASSPTLSSYNEQFF
TGTGCCAGTAGTCCGACCCTGTCCTCCTACAATGAGCAGTTCTTC
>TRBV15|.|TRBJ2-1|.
CATSRARGPGNEQFF
TGTGCCACCAGCAGAGCTCGCGGGCCAGGGAATGAGCAGTTCTTC
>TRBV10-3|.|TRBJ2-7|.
CAISESLLKYF
TGTGCCATCAGTGAGTCCCTCCTGAAGTACTTC
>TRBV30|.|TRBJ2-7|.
CAWSPAGSYEQYF
TGTGCCTGGAGTCCTGCAGGGTCCTACGAGCAGTACTTC
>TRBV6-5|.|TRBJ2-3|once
CASSSGTSTDTQYF
TGTGCCAGCAGTTCCGGGACTAGCACAGATACGCAGTATTTT
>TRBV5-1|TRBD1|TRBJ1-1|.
CASSLQGAREYTEAFF
TGCGCCAGCAGCTTACAGGGGGCAAGGGAGTACACTGAAGCTTTCTTT
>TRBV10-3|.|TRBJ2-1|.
CAISETGASGEQFF
TGTGCCATCAGTGAGACCGGGGCCTCGGGTGAGCAGTTCTTC
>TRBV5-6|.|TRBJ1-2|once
CASSFQGAGYGYTF
TGTGCCAGCAGCTTCCAAGGGGCGGGTTATGGCTACACCTTC
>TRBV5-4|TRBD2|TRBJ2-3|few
CASSLPASGGTDTQYF
TGTGCCAGCAGCTTGCCGGCTAGCGGAGGCACAGATACGCAGTATTTT
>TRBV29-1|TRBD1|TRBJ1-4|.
CSVELSRGNDKLFF
TGCAGCGTTGAATTGTCCAGGGGGAATGATAAACTGTTTTTT
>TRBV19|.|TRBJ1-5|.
CASSSIWMSQPQHF
TGTGCCAGTAGCTCAATTTGGATGAGTCAGCCCCAGCATTTT
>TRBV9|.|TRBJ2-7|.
CASSVEFSSYEQYF
TGTGCCAGCAGCGTAGAATTCAGCTCCTACGAGCAGTACTTC
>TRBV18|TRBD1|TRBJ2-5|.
CASSPTMGTGEGGETQYF
TGTGCCAGCTCACCCACAATGGGGACAGGGGAAGGTGGAGAGACCCAGTACTTC
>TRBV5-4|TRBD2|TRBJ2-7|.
CASTWGGNPYEQYF
TGTGCCAGCACCTGGGGGGGGAACCCCTACGAGCAGTACTTC
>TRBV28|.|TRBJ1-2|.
CASSSSFVSGYTF
TGTGCCAGCAGTTCGTCATTCGTCTCTGGCTACACCTTC
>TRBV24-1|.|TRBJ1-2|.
CATSGMTENANYGYTF
TGTGCCACCAGTGGGATGACAGAGAATGCTAACTATGGCTACACCTTC
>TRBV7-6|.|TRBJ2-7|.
CASSQQVRYEQYF
TGTGCCAGCAGCCAACAGGTCCGCTACGAGCAGTACTTC
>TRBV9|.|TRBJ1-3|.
CASSAGTHSGNTIYF
TGTGCCAGCAGCGCCGGGACACACTCTGGAAACACCATATATTTT
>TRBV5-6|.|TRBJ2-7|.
CASSLTIGQAYEQYF
TGTGCCAGCAGCTTAACTATAGGCCAGGCCTACGAGCAGTACTTC
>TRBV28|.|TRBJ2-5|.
CASSSQGSQETQYF
TGTGCCAGCAGTTCCCAGGGGTCCCAAGAGACCCAGTACTTC